Given below is one TCR beta chain in context. The antigen remains undetermined. The trim removed 4 bases at V and 3 bases at J, leaving 1 base unmatched. Germline lookup yields CDR1 MRHNA and CDR2 SNTAGT. The length of the CDR3 is 14 residues. The record originates from a study of T cell responses to AZD1222 COVID-19 vaccine. Study overall: It was second doses at about 4 or about 12 weeks that were pooled.

Study-level points and caveats: Donors were chiefly white British, with a greater number of females, and clonal diversity was perhaps underestimated. No day 14 peak samples; only post-peak repertoires were characterized. Along spike, vaccine-associated CD4 TCRs were found throughout, with dominance at 160-218 and 743-854.

Some clones are missing from TCRdb's copy, which holds only in-frame ones; the method was immunoSEQ multiplex PCR. This sample has 90,000 to 150,000 clones, with approximately 86% found just once. The gene calls are TRBV6-4 and TRBJ2-3, with 10 nucleotides matching TRBD2. The clonotype was recovered from an adult in good health. Source: peripheral blood, taken on day 0 of AZD1222 vaccination. This CDR3 is CASSGSGGTDTQYF. The CDR3 bases are TGTGCCAGCAGTGGTAGCGGGGGGACAGATACGCAGTATTTT.